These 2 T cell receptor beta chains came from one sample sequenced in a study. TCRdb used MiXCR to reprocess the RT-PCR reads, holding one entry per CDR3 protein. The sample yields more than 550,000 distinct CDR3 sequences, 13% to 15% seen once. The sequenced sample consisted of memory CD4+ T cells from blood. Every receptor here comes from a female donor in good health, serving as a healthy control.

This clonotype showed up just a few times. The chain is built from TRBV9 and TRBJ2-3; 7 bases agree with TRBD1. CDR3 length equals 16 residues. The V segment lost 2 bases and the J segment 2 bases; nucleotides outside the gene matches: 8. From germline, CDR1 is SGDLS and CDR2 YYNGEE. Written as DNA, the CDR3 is TGTGCCAGCAGCGTGACAGGGCTTCCTACCACAGATACGCAGTATTTT. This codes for CASSVTGLPTTDTQYF.

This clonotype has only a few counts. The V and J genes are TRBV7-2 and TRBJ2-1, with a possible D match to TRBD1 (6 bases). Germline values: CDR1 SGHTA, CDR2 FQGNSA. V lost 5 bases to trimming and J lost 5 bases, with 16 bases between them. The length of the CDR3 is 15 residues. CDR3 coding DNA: TGTGCCAGCAGCCCTACCCGGGACAAGCACAATGAGCAGTTCTTC. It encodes CASSPTRDKHNEQFF. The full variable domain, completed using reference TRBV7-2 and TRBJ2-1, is GAGVSQSPSNKVTEKGKDVELRCDPISGHTALYWYRQSLGQGLEFLIYFQGNSAPDKSGLPSDRFSAERTGGSVSTLTIQRTQQEDSAVYLCASSPTRDKHNEQFFGPGTRLTVL.